This T cell receptor beta chain originates from a study of molecular identifiers for immune sequencing clone quantification. Whole-study findings and limits: Clones above 20 RNA copies contained over 99% of effector molecules but under 1% of naive ones.

The CDR3 extends over 12 amino acids. With 4 bases clipped from V and 13 bases from J, the junction kept 10 bases outside the gene matches. CDR1 and CDR2 from the germline V gene are DFQATT and SNEGSKA (reference sequence). Sorting defined naive CD8 T cells as CD8+CD4-CCR7+CD45RA+. A note on this clonotype: Its antigen remains unidentified.

Preparation of the bulk TCR libraries relied on previously described methods and listed TCR primers. TCRdb processed the PCR reads anew with MiXCR; each CDR3 protein has one entry. The data show 45,000 to 55,000 distinct CDR3 sequences, approximately 40% seen once. The chain recombines TRBV20-1 with TRBJ2-5; 9 bases agree with TRBD2. Material for sequencing was naive CD8+ T cells from blood, with Jurkat cell RNA spiked in. The sample's subset: FACS-sorted CD8+CD4-CCR7+CD45RA+ naive T cells. The sequence came from a human donor in good health. Some libraries in this study had Jurkat cell RNA spiked in. CDR3 protein: CSAKAGGGALYF. DNA of the CDR3: TGCAGTGCTAAAGCGGGAGGTGGCGCCCTGTACTTC.